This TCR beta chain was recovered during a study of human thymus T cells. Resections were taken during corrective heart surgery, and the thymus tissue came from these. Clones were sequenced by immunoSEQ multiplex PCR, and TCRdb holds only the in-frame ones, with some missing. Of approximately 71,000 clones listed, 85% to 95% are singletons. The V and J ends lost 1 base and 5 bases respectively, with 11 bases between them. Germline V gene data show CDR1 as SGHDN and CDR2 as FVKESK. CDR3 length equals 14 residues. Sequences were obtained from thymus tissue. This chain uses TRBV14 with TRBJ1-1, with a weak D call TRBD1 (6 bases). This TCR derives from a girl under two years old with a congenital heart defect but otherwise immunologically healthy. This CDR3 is CASSQAGGKTEAFF. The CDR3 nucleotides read TGTGCCAGCAGCCAAGCGGGGGGCAAGACTGAAGCTTTCTTT.